This T cell receptor beta chain was captured by sequencing in a study of siplizumab effects on memory and regulatory T cells (dated by TCRdb to about 2019). For the study in its entirety: The effect of the anti-CD2 antibody siplizumab on alloreactive T-cell subsets was examined in allogeneic mixed lymphocyte reactions constructed from human PBMCs.

Library generation was performed with the immunoSEQ multiplex PCR assay. Roughly 100,000 TCR templates per sample were assayed by the deep sequencing platform. Genomic DNA extracted from sorted T cells was the material used for TCRbeta CDR3 sequencing. The source study handled its data this way. The R programming language was used for clonal analysis of TCRbeta CDR3 data. Unstimulated samples were compared with post-reaction CFSE-low samples to define alloreactive CD4+ and CD8+ clones. By matching sequences to the repertoires of sorted unstimulated Treg and non-Treg cells, each alloreactive CD4+ clone was assigned a regulatory or non-regulatory origin. Imported from immuneACCESS, the table was reduced by TCRdb to in-frame sequences with V and J called. These copies leave out some clones; in studies compared against another copy, an unresolved V gene accounts for under half, and the cause of the remainder is not known. That table supplies the V and J calls and clone size; D and trimming were determined from the DNA. The sample records approximately 100,000 clones, about nine tenths of which are singletons. The top ten clonotypes cover around 13% of the sample.

About this clone: Its antigen target is currently unknown. There are no base qualities to consult, and no much larger clone falls within one base.

The study at large found these results: Sequences below about 10^-5 frequency were poorly captured, so only a minor fraction of alloreactive clones could be mapped to unstimulated subsets. No functional confirmation was obtained for the suppressive function of proliferating Tregs from siplizumab cultures. Compared with memory T cells, unstimulated naive T cells appeared more diverse, and naive cells seemed to make a substantial contribution to the alloresponse. Roughly 80-97% of proliferating CD4+ or CD8+ clones could not be assigned a naive or memory phenotype. The cumulative frequency of alloreactive sequences traceable to unstimulated CD4+ memory T cells was significantly reduced by siplizumab. Of the alloreactive CD4+ clones that could be mapped, the Treg-derived share averaged about 63% with siplizumab compared with roughly 25% in control reactions.

Sorted unstimulated T cells, along with proliferating T cells recovered from mixed lymphocyte reactions, underwent TCRbeta CDR3 sequencing. Fresh whole blood from some ten HLA-typed healthy donors was used as the source from which PBMCs were isolated. To map where alloreactive clones came from, unstimulated CD4+ non-regulatory T cells were FACS-sorted. Including cysteine and phenylalanine, the CDR3 has 15 amino acids. The DNA shown is the 45-base CDR3, in frame from base 1. V was cut back by 3 bases and J by 2 bases, leaving a gap of 11 bases between them. CDR1 and CDR2, per the germline V gene, are SGDLS and YYNGEE.

The sequencing sample was made of non-Treg CD4+ T cells sorted from blood. The meaning of the sample's cell subset or site label: FACS-sorted unstimulated CD4+ non-regulatory T cells. The rearrangement joined TRBV9 to TRBJ2-2; too little of a D gene remains to name it. This clonotype was sampled from a human donor in good health. The CDR3: CASSAGLFNTGELFF. The DNA reads as follows: TGTGCCAGCAGCGCGGGTCTCTTCAACACCGGGGAGCTGTTTTTT.